This T cell receptor beta chain was identified during a study of HIV-infected patients and healthy controls. Approximately 510 ng RNA was reverse transcribed with alpha and beta constant-region primers. Separate chain-specific third strand synthesis with multiplexing indices produced the alpha and beta libraries. Ligation attached cDNA to a 5' RACE adapter that carried a random hexamer and SP2 site. TCRdb called the 5' RACE reads again in MiXCR, with one record for every CDR3 protein. Of 15,000 to 20,000 distinct CDR3 sequences listed, approximately 9.6% are singletons. Many counts were recorded for this clonotype. Whole blood was used without fractionation, so all unsorted peripheral T cells were included. V lost 4 bases, J lost 1 base, and 11 bases lay in between. CDR3 size: 16 residues. CDR1 is KGHSH and CDR2 is LQKENI in the germline V gene.

The sequencing sample was made of blood. The sequence was obtained from an adult in good health. The chain recombines TRBV18 with TRBJ1-6; the D gene is possibly TRBD1 (5 bases). Here the CDR3 reads CASSLYAGSYNSPLHF. Here the CDR3 DNA reads TGTGCCAGCTCACTCTACGCAGGGTCCTATAATTCACCCCTCCACTTT.